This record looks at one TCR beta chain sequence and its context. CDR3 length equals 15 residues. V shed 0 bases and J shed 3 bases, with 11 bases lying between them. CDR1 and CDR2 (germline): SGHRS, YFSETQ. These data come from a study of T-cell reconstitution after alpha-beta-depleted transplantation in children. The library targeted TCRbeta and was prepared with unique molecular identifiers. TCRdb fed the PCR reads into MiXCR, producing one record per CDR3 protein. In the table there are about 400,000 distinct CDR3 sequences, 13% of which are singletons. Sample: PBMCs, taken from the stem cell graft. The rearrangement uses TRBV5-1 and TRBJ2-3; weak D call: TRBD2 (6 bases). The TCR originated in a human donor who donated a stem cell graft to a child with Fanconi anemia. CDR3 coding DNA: TGCGCCAGCAGCTTGGAGCGACTAGGGACAGATACGCAGTATTTT. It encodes CASSLERLGTDTQYF.